One T cell receptor (beta chain) is described in this entry. Its antigen is undetermined. Treatment in this sample: oral pan-JAK inhibitor, 5-10 mg twice daily. This sample was included in a study of CD8+ T cells in alopecia areata. Whole-study context: Severity scoring for treated patients was based on the percentage of affected scalp area.

Study results and caveats: Sequencing of scalp samples also captures resident alphabeta T cells of normal skin.

Germline lookup yields CDR1 ENHRY and CDR2 SYGVKD. V was shortened by 5 bases and J by 7 bases, with 12 bases between the two germline ends. This CDR3 contains 14 residues. Extraction of RNA preceded its reverse transcription into cDNA, which served as the sequencing template. Libraries were prepared by immunoSEQ multiplex PCR; TCRdb keeps only in-frame clonotypes and omits some of them. The sample shows hundreds of thousands of clones, 60% of them seen only once. Sequenced here: CD4+ T cells sorted from blood, sampled at approximately week 51, from a patient treated with tofacitinib. The sequence derives from a human donor with alopecia areata. The rearrangement links TRBV10-3 to TRBJ1-6; D is ambiguous. The CDR3 sequence is CAISNRTENSPLHF. CDR3 bases: TGTGCCATCAGTAACCGGACGGAGAATTCACCCCTCCACTTT.